This TCR beta chain originates from a study of blood T cells in healthy people across ages. The study, taken as a whole, reports: Older age coincided with a roughly linear decline in TCR beta diversity per million T cells.

The authors ran a second PCR of roughly 6 to 11 cycles using a sample-barcoded 5' primer and a J-beta primer mix. Sequencing of every sample gave 2.5 million or more CDR3-containing paired-end reads. TCRdb ran MiXCR on the 5' RACE reads and lists one entry per CDR3 protein. Seen here are 800,000 to 900,000 distinct CDR3 sequences, 60% to 80% observed once, and the top ten hold roughly 26%. As to this clonotype: As yet, its antigen is unknown.

The sample was blood. This TCR was sampled from a man in his thirties or forties in good health.

CDR3 nucleotide sequence: TGTGCCAGCACCCGGGACAGAGATACGCAGTATTTT. Translating gives CASTRDRDTQYF. J is TRBJ2-3 and V is TRBV2, with 7 positions matching TRBD1. Germline V gene lookup returns CDR1 SNHLY and CDR2 FYNNEI. The length of the CDR3 is 12 residues. The V segment lost 7 bases and the J segment 5 bases; nucleotides outside the gene matches: 3.